Presented here are 15 T cell receptor beta chains from one specimen sequenced in a study of blood T cell repertoires in COVID-19. Using immunoSEQ multiplex PCR, the repertoire was profiled, and TCRdb retains in-frame clones only, with some absent. The data show 40,000 to 55,000 clones, around four fifths seen once. The sequencing sample was made of peripheral blood. The receptors were gathered from a human donor with acute or convalescent COVID-19. The donor label of this sample is uncertain.

The genes are TRBV6-2 or TRBV6-3 and TRBJ2-7; 11 bases map to TRBD2. V lost 2 bases, J lost 3 bases, and 6 bases stayed unmatched. CDR1 MNHEY and CDR2 SVGEGT come from the germline V gene. CDR3 size: 16 residues. CDR3 nucleotide sequence: TGTGCCAGCAGTTACCCTAGCGGGGGGATGAGCTACGAGCAGTACTTC. This encodes CASSYPSGGMSYEQYF.

The chain uses TRBV19 and TRBJ2-7; a possible D gene is TRBD1 (5 bases). This CDR3 is 13 amino acids long. From germline, CDR1 is LNHDA and CDR2 SQIVND (reference sequence). V was pared by 3 bases and J by 3 bases, with 9 bases between. The CDR3 is CASSITRDYEQYF. In DNA form, the CDR3 reads TGTGCCAGTAGTATCACCAGGGACTACGAGCAGTACTTC.

The rearrangement uses TRBV18 and TRBJ2-3, with 15 bases lining up with TRBD2. V shed 0 bases, J shed 4 bases, and the junction held 2 bases outside the gene matches. The CDR3 runs 17 residues. Germline CDR1 is KGHSH and CDR2 is LQKENI. The CDR3: CASSPPGTSGGSDTQYF. CDR3 sequence (DNA): TGTGCCAGCTCACCACCAGGGACTAGCGGGGGGTCAGATACGCAGTATTTT.

The rearrangement uses TRBV7-2 and TRBJ1-3; D might be TRBD1 (5 bases). With 2 bases removed from V and 6 bases from J, the gap between germline ends came to 14 bases. The germline V gene has CDR1 SGHTA and CDR2 FQGNSA. CDR3 length equals 15 residues. CDR3 in amino acids: CASSLRRGGTNTIYF. Written as DNA, the CDR3 is TGTGCCAGCAGCTTACGGAGGGGTGGGACAAACACCATATATTTT.

This clone was counted between two and nine times. The rearrangement links TRBV28 to TRBJ1-1; weak D call: TRBD1 (5 bases). The germline CDR1 and CDR2 sequences are MDHEN and SYDVKM. Trimming removed 3 bases from V and 7 bases from J, with 15 bases in between. This CDR3 contains 14 residues. The CDR3 DNA is TGTGCCAGCAGTTTGGGGAGTGGGAGGGGTGAAGCTTTCTTT. Its protein is CASSLGSGRGEAFF.

The CDR3 protein is CASSLIANTEAFF. CDR3 coding DNA: TGTGCCAGCAGCTTGATAGCGAACACTGAAGCTTTCTTT. The gene calls are TRBV5-5 and TRBJ1-1; no clear D gene. Germline V gene sequence: CDR1 SGHKS, CDR2 YYEKEE (reference sequence). The CDR3 runs 13 residues. Trimming removed 1 base at V and 1 base at J, with 5 bases between.

This chain links TRBV21-1 with TRBJ2-4; the tabulated D call, TRBD1, remains unverified against the DNA. TRBV21-1 is flagged as a pseudogene. The CDR3 covers 16 residues. This CDR3 is CASSKRLRGAKNIQYF. The CDR3 coding sequence is TGTGCCAGCAGCAAAAGACTTAGGGGAGCCAAAAACATTCAGTACTTC.

The chain couples TRBV5-1 to TRBJ1-1; TRBD1 is a possible D gene (5 bases). This CDR3 spans 14 amino acids. In germline, CDR1 is SGHRS, CDR2 YFSETQ. V was shortened by 3 bases and J by 0 bases, with 9 bases between the two germline ends. In DNA, the CDR3 is TGCGCCAGCAGCTGGTCAGGGATGAACACTGAAGCTTTCTTT. Amino acid sequence: CASSWSGMNTEAFF.

V and J are TRBV4-3 and TRBJ2-3, with D possibly matching TRBD2 (6 bases). CDR3 size: 15 residues. V was clipped by 4 bases and J by 0 bases, with 11 bases between them. Germline V gene sequence: CDR1 LGHNA, CDR2 YSLEER. The CDR3 DNA is TGCGCCAGCAGCCCCTTTAGCGGCAGCACAGATACGCAGTATTTT. Translation: CASSPFSGSTDTQYF.

This clone was picked up one time. Germline and junction disagree at one end, which may indicate a read error. The V gene is TRBV7-7, the J gene TRBJ2-5, with a weak D call TRBD2 (5 bases). The length of the CDR3 is 14 residues. The germline V gene encodes CDR1 SSHAT and CDR2 FNYEAQ (reference sequence). CDR3 loop: CASSLSGIEGTQYF. The CDR3 coding sequence is TGTGCTAGCAGCTTGAGTGGGATTGAGGGGACCCAGTACTTC.

Here the CDR3 reads CASSVVGTGYYNEQFF. CDR3 nucleotide sequence: TGTGCCAGCAGCGTAGTAGGGACAGGGTACTACAATGAGCAGTTCTTC. The chain is built from TRBV9 and TRBJ2-1, with 9 positions matching TRBD1. The CDR3 has 16 amino acids. The junction had 4 bases not matched to a gene; V was cut back by 0 bases and J by 3 bases. The V gene's germline CDR1 is SGDLS and CDR2 YYNGEE. Full variable domain (outside the CDR3, taken from reference TRBV9 and TRBJ2-1): DSGVTQTPKHLITATGQRVTLRCSPRSGDLSVYWYQQSLDQGLQFLIQYYNGEERAKGNILERFSAQQFPDLHSELNLSSLELGDSALYFCASSVVGTGYYNEQFFGPGTRLTVL.

The V gene is TRBV5-1, the J gene TRBJ1-2; 8 bases are shared with TRBD1. CDR1 and CDR2 from the germline V gene are SGHRS and YFSETQ. J gave up 4 bases and V 3 bases, and 14 bases lay outside the gene matches. CDR3 length: 17 amino acids. CDR3 region: CASSYTPGQAQAYGYTF. CDR3 coding DNA: TGCGCCAGCAGCTATACACCGGGACAGGCACAAGCCTATGGCTACACCTTC.

This rearrangement joins TRBV10-3 to TRBJ2-3, with D possibly being TRBD2 (6 bases). V shed 8 bases and J shed 0 bases, with 15 bases lying between them. The CDR3 is 15 residues long. Germline lookup yields CDR1 ENHRY and CDR2 SYGVKD. In DNA, the CDR3 is TGTGCCATCGCTACTGGGGGGACTAGCACAGATACGCAGTATTTT. Translated, it gives CAIATGGTSTDTQYF.

The chain employs TRBV5-1 and TRBJ2-7; D is uncertain. Per the germline V gene, CDR1 is SGHRS and CDR2 is YFSETQ. This CDR3 is built from 14 residues. V lost 0 bases and J 2 bases, leaving 9 bases between the germline ends. DNA for the CDR3: TGCGCCAGCAGCTTGGACGCACCAGCCTACGAGCAGTACTTC. Encoded protein: CASSLDAPAYEQYF.

This clone has just one count. V and J are TRBV28 and TRBJ1-6; 10 bases map to TRBD1. The CDR3 runs 17 residues. Per the germline V gene, CDR1 is MDHEN and CDR2 is SYDVKM. Unmatched junction bases numbered 9, after V lost 3 bases and J lost 7 bases. Here the CDR3 reads CASSFWGQGLGNSPLHF. CDR3 coding DNA: TGTGCCAGCAGTTTTTGGGGACAGGGGCTGGGGAATTCACCCCTCCACTTT.